This T cell receptor (beta chain) was identified in a study of radiation and T cells in renal cell carcinoma. Time point meaning: baseline pretreatment blood. Treatment noted: 15 Gy SBRT to primary tumor, nephrectomy 4 weeks later. Only in-frame clones appear in the TCRdb table, and some are missing; sequencing was by immunoSEQ multiplex PCR. The sample has 100,000 to 150,000 clones; about four fifths are singletons. V lost 1 base to trimming and J lost 4 bases, with 11 bases between them. CDR1 and CDR2 (germline): SGHTA, FQGNSA. The CDR3 extends over 15 amino acids. The source was blood, collected from a patient whose treatment included radiotherapy and nephrectomy. V gene TRBV7-2 combines with J gene TRBJ1-5, with a weak D call TRBD1 (6 bases). The TCR comes from a woman aged 55-69 years with renal cell carcinoma. For the CDR3, the DNA is TGTGCCAGCAGCTTAGGAGGGGGGCTGAATCAGCCCCAGCATTTT. Residues: CASSLGGGLNQPQHF.